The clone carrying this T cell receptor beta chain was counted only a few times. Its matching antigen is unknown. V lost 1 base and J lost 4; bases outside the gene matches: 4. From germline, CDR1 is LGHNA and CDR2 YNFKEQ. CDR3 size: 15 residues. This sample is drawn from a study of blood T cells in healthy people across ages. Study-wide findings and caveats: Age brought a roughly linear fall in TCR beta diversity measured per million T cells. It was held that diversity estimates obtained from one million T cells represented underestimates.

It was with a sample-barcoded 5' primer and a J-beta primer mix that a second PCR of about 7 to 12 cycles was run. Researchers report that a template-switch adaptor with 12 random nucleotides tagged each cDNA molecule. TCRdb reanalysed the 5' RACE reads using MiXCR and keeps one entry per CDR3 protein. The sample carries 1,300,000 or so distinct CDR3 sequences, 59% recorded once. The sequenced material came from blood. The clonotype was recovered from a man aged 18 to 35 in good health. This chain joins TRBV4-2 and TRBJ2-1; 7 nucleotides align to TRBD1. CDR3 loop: CASSQGDSGYNEQFF. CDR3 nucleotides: TGTGCCAGCAGCCAAGGGGACAGTGGGTACAATGAGCAGTTCTTC.